This TCR beta chain was profiled in a study of blood T cell repertoires in COVID-19. The overall study: In each case, the material was cDNA or gDNA derived from T cells, B-cell-depleted T cells, or PBMCs.

Cohort placement rested on clinical history that participants reported themselves. All recovered Cohort 3 donors got two negative PCRs, got clearance, or saw symptom resolution. Per germline, CDR1 SGHTA and CDR2 FQGTGA. The CDR3 is 13 amino acids. V gave up 6 bases and J gave up 6 bases; unmatched junction bases: 7. Regarding this clone: Other DNA sequences in this specimen translate into the identical CDR3.

This table comes from immunoSEQ multiplex PCR, and its TCRdb copy is limited to in-frame clones, with some not included. The sample includes hundreds of thousands of clones, about 89% of them seen just once. The sequence was collected from a woman in her thirties or forties who had recovered from COVID-19. V is TRBV7-3 and J is TRBJ2-7; 8 bases align to TRBD2. The sequencing sample was made of PBMCs or T cells enriched from blood (not recorded which). This chain's CDR3 is CASSAQRGFEQYF. CDR3 DNA sequence: TGTGCCAGCAGTGCACAGCGGGGGTTCGAGCAGTACTTC.